A selection of T cell receptor beta chains follows, all from one sample in a study of blood T cell repertoires in COVID-19. Only in-frame clones appear in the TCRdb table, and some are missing; sequencing was by immunoSEQ multiplex PCR. Of tens of thousands of clones listed, approximately 78% were seen once; the top ten hold roughly 12%. Sequencing was carried out using peripheral blood. All receptors come from a human donor in a cohort sampled during active COVID-19. Both conserved end residues are part of each CDR3.

TRBV4-1,15,CASSPRGGYSQPQHF
TRBV18,13,CASRETSVDEQFF
TRBV5-1,15,CASSLVTTSNNEQFF
TRBV24-1,15,CATSEPGLASDTQYF
TRBV3-1/TRBV3-2,14,CASSRGSNYNEQFF
TRBV19,15,CASSTYRGSANVLTF
TRBV28,13,CASSLRRTGTQYF
TRBV7-9,16,CASSSGAGGSQETQYF
TRBV4-1,18,CASSQAGQGKIDNSPLHF
TRBV11-3,16,CASSGLAGSNTGELFF
TRBV12-5,13,CASGPDRDRGAFF
TRBV5-1,12,CASSFSGDEQFF
TRBV29-1,14,CSVATSGGAHEQFF
TRBV11-2,15,CASSLVRTTYNEQFF
TRBV10-1,14,CASSLTGPSDTQYF
TRBV19,16,CASSLVTGTVTGELFF
TRBV5-1,15,CASSLGRGSGNTIYF
TRBV2,13,CASAASGAYEQFF
TRBV7-6,16,CASSLESPGRNQPQHF
TRBV6-5,15,CASSYSYGGPETQYF
TRBV18,15,CASSPEQGRGSPLHF
TRBV5-4,16,CASSPLAGGGRGTQYF
TRBV6-5,12,CASSYAGTEAFF
TRBV6-5,14,CASRVDRGIYEQYF
TRBV5-6,15,CASSRRDRGKAEAFF
TRBV5-5,16,CASSLEGGLRNSPLHF
TRBV10-3,16,CAISGVTSGGKETQYF
TRBV19,14,CASSGGQGGYGYTF
TRBV27,14,CASPLVEDQETQYF
TRBV5-1,14,CASSLTTMNTEAFF
TRBV10-1,15,CASTAGRSSGNTIYF
TRBV4-1,14,CASSQELAGREQFF
TRBV30,15,CAWSVQRGGYNEQFF
TRBV5-4,16,CASSPRSGQGLETQYF
TRBV5-4,16,CASSFALAGSTDTQYF
TRBV5-1,15,CASSWGTGLGEKLFF
TRBV2,13,CASDAAGVYGYTF
TRBV10-3,13,CATLTQGTGELFF
TRBV5-1,13,CASSRGQNTEAFF
TRBV5-1,13,CASREGSTGELFF
TRBV5-1,14,CASSAGQGPYEQYF
TRBV25-1,16,CASSEPTGTGNSPLHF
TRBV6-6,12,CASSSQGSEAFF
TRBV18,16,CASSPETGTSAYTQYF
TRBV4-1,14,CASSPIHRNTEAFF
TRBV12-3/TRBV12-4,11,CASARGETQYF
TRBV10-3,15,CAISESRQPNQPQHF
TRBV6-4,14,CASRSGTGFSPLHF
TRBV5-4,15,CASSSKTGGQETQYF
TRBV6-6,18,CASSRAGGPQWYQETQYF
TRBV7-9,17,CASSLDSGGFFTDTQYF